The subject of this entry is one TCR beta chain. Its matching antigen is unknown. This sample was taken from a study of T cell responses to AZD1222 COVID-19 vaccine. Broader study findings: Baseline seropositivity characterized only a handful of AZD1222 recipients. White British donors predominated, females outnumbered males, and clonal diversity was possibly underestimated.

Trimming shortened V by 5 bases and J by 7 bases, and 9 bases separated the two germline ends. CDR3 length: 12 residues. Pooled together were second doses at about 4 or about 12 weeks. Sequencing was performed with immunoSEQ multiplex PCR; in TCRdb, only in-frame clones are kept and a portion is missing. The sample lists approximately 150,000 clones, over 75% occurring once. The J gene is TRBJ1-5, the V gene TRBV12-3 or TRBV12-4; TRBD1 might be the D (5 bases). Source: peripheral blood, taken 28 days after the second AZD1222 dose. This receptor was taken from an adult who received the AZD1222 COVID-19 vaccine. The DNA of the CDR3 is TGTGCCAGCAGTGGGGCCGGCCAGCCCCAGCATTTT. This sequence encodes CASSGAGQPQHF.